This T cell receptor beta chain is from a study of radiation and T cells in renal cell carcinoma. The wider study: Nephrectomy followed 15 Gy stereotactic body radiation by 4 weeks. Whole-study findings and limits: From baseline, blood top tumor clonotypes peaked at 2 weeks post-radiation.

The method was immunoSEQ multiplex PCR; TCRdb's version includes in-frame clones alone and lacks a portion of them. Of some 140,000 clones listed, about 88% are singletons. Concerning this clone: Its cognate antigen is unknown.

V was shortened by 2 bases and J by 2 bases, with 9 bases between the two germline ends. This CDR3 spans 15 amino acids. The germline V gene encodes CDR1 KGHSH and CDR2 LQKENI. Time point meaning: baseline pretreatment blood. Specified treatment: 15 Gy SBRT to primary tumor, nephrectomy 4 weeks later. Radiation-treated patients gave blood at baseline, week 2 and week 4. This renal cell carcinoma was of the clear cell type. The chain joins TRBV18 to TRBJ1-4; TRBD1 might be the D (6 bases). This receptor was identified in a woman in her 50s with renal cell carcinoma. The input for sequencing was blood, taken from a patient whose treatment included radiotherapy and nephrectomy. DNA of the CDR3: TGTGCCAGCTCACCAGGTCAGGGGACTAATGAAAAACTGTTTTTT. Encoded protein: CASSPGQGTNEKLFF.